The present entry profiles one T cell receptor (beta chain) with its context. The antigen it binds to is not known. No qualities accompany the bases; no much larger clone lies one base away. The receptor library was made with the immunoSEQ multiplex PCR assay. This immuneACCESS table, as held by TCRdb, lists in-frame sequences with V and J called but not all clones. Of the missing ones, under half trace to an unresolved V gene in checked studies; the others have no known cause. Present in this sample are more than 100,000 clones, about 90% of which were seen just once. The leading ten clones occupy over 6.5% of the sample. The data are from a study of control samples from healthy donors and cancer patients (dated by TCRdb to about 2020). The sequenced sample consisted of PBMCs. This TCR was sampled from a man aged 50-60 years with head and neck cancer.

CDR3 sequence: CASRLGTGQNSPLHF. The DNA sequence reads TGTGCCAGCAGACTTGGGACAGGACAAAATTCACCCCTCCACTTT. The rearranged segments are TRBV27 and TRBJ1-6, and 8 bases in between align with TRBD1. Including cysteine and phenylalanine, the CDR3 has 15 amino acids. CDR3 DNA is the only sequence kept; it has 45 bases, read in frame from the first base. V loses 6 bases at its end and J loses 7 bases; junction bases beyond the gene matches: 8. The germline V gene encodes CDR1 MNHEY and CDR2 SMNVEV (reference sequence).